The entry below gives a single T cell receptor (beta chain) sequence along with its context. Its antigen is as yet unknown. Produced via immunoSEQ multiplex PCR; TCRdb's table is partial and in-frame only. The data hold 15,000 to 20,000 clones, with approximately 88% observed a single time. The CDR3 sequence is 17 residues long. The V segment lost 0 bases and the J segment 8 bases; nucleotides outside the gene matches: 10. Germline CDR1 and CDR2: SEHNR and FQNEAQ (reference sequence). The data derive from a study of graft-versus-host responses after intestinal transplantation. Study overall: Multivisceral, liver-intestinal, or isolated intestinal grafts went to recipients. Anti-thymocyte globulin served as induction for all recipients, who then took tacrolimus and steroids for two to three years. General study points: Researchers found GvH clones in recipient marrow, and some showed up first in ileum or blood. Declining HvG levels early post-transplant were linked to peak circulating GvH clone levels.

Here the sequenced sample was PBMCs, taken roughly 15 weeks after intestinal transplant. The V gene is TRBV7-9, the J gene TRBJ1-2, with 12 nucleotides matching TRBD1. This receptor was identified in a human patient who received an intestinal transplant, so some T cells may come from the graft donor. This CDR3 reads CASSLALGTGGEEGYTF. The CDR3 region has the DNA TGTGCCAGCAGCTTAGCCCTCGGGACAGGGGGCGAGGAAGGCTACACCTTC.